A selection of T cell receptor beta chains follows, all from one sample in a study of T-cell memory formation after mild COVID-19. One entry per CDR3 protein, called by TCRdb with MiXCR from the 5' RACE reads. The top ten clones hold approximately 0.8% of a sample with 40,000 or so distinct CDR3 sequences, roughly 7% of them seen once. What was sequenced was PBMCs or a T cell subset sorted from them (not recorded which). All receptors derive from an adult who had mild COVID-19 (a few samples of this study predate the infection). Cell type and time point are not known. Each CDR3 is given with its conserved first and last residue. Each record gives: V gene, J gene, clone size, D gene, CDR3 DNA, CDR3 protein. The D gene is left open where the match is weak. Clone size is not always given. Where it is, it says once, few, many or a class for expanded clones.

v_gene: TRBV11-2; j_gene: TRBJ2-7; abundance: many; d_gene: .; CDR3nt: TGTGCCAGCAGCTTAGATAGCATCTCCGAGCAGTACTTC; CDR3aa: CASSLDSISEQYF
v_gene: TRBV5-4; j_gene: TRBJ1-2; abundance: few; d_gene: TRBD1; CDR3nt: TGTGCCAGCAGCTCCATTCGACAGGGGTTAGGCTACACCTTC; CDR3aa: CASSSIRQGLGYTF
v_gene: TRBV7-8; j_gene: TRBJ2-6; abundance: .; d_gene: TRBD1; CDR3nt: TGTGCCAGCAGCTTTAGGGGGCGTAGCTCTGGGGCCAACGTCCTGACTTTC; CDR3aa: CASSFRGRSSGANVLTF
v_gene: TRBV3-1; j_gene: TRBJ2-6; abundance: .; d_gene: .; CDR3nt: TGTGCCAGCAGCCAAGAAGGATTCGAGCAAGGCCCCATGGGGGCCAACGTCCTGACTTTC; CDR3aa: CASSQEGFEQGPMGANVLTF
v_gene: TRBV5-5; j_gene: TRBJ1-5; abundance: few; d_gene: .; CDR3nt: TGTGCCAGCAGCTTGGAAAGGCAGGGGCTGCAGCCCCAGCATTTT; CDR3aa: CASSLERQGLQPQHF
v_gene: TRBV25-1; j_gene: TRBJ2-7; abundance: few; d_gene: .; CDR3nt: TGTGCCAGCGCAGCCTCCGGCGGCTACGAGCAGTACTTC; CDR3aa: CASAASGGYEQYF
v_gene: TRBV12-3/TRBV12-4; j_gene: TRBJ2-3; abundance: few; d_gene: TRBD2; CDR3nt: TGTGCCAGCAATCGAAGGCTAGCGGGGAAAGATACGCAGTATTTT; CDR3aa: CASNRRLAGKDTQYF
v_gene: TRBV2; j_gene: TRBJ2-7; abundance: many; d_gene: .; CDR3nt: TGTGCCAGCAGTAAGCCCCCCTACGAGCAGTACTTC; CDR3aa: CASSKPPYEQYF
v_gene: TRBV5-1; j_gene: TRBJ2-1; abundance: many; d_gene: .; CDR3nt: TGCGCCAGCAGCTCGAGGAGTATCTCCTACAATGAGCAGTTCTTC; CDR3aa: CASSSRSISYNEQFF
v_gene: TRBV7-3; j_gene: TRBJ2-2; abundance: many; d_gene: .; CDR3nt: TGTGCCAGCAGCTTAACCCCCGGGACAAACACCGGGGAGCTGTTTTTT; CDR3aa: CASSLTPGTNTGELFF
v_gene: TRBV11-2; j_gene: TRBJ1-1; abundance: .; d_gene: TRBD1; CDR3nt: TGTGCCAGCAGCTCATACGCCAGCAGGGGGCTCTACACTGAAGCTTTCTTT; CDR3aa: CASSSYASRGLYTEAFF
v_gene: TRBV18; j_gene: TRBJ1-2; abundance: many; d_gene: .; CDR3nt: TGTGCCAGCTCCCCGGAGACGGAAGGCTATGGCTACACCTTC; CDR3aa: CASSPETEGYGYTF
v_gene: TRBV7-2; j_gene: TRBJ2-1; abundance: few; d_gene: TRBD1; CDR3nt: TGTGCCAGCAGCTTAGTACAGGGGGCGTCCAATGAGCAGTTCTTC; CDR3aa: CASSLVQGASNEQFF
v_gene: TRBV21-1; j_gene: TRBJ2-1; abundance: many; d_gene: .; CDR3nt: TGTGCCAGCAGCAAAGCGTCAAGGGTTCTTTGGTCCTACAATGAGCAGTTCTTC; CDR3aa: CASSKASRVLWSYNEQFF
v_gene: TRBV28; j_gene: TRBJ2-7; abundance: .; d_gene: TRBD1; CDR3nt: TGTGCCAGCAGTTTATTGGACAGGGGGCATGAGCAGTACTTC; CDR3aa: CASSLLDRGHEQYF
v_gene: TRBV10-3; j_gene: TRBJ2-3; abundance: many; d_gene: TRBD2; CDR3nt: TGTGCCATCAGTAAAGAGGGACTAGCGGGAGTCGGTGGAGGCACAGATACGCAGTATTTT; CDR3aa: CAISKEGLAGVGGGTDTQYF
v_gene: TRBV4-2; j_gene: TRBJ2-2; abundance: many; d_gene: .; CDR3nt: TGTGCCAGCAGCCAAGCAGGGCAGGTTGGCGGGGAGCTGTTTTTT; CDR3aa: CASSQAGQVGGELFF
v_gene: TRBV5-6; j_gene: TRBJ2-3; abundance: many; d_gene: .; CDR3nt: TGTGCCAGCAGCTCGGGAAGAACGCAGTATTTT; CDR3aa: CASSSGRTQYF